This T cell receptor (beta chain) was sequenced for a study of beta chain features in type 1 diabetes. Study results and limitations: The question left open here concerned HLA type influencing TCRB rearrangement. All four CD4+ subsets of Type 1 diabetes patients contained TCRB CDR3s that were moderately but significantly shorter.

The authors reverse transcribed all of the isolated RNA, so sequencing captured expressed TCRB transcripts. The table came from immunoSEQ multiplex PCR; TCRdb's copy has only in-frame clones and leaves some out. The data hold about 370,000 clones, with 9.6% observed a single time. In this sample, this clone turned up a few times. The antigen remains undetermined. Each sorted population was over 95% pure. Germline V CDR1 and CDR2: KGHSH, LQKENI. After removal of 3 bases from V and 8 bases from J, the junction contained 11 bases not matched to a gene. The CDR3 sequence is 17 residues long. The chain recombines TRBV18 with TRBJ2-1; 12 positions agree with TRBD1. This receptor was taken from a man aged 25-45 years with type 1 diabetes. Sequenced input: central memory CD4+ T cells from blood. CDR3 in amino acids: CASSPPLGGQGADEQFF. The CDR3 region has the DNA TGTGCCAGCTCACCCCCCTTAGGGGGACAGGGGGCAGATGAGCAGTTCTTC.